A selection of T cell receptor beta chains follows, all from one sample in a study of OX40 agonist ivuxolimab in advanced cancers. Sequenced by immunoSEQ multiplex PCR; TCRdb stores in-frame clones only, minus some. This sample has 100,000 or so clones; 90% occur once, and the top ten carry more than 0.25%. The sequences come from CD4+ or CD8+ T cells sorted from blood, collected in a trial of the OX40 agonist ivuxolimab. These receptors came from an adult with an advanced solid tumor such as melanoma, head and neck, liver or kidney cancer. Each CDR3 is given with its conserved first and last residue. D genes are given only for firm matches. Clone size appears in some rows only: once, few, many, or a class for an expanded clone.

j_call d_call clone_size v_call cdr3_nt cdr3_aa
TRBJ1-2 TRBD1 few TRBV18 TGTGCCAGCTCACCCGACAGGGAGAGTGGCTACACCTTC CASSPDRESGYTF
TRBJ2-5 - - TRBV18 TGTGCCAGCTCACCACCGGGCTGGGGGACGCGGCAAGAGACCCAGTACTTC CASSPPGWGTRQETQYF
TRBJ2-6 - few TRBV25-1 TGTGCCAGCAGGGGGGGTCCTGGGGCCAACGTCCTGACTTTC CASRGGPGANVLTF
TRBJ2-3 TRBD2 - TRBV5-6 TGTGCCAGCAGCTTGGGACTAGCGGGTAGCACAGATACGCAGTATTTT CASSLGLAGSTDTQYF
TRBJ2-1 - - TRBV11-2 TGTGCCAGCAGCTCGCAGAGGGTCCCGGGGAATGAGCAGTTCTTC CASSSQRVPGNEQFF
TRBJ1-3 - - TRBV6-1 TGTGCCAGCAGTGAAGTGGAGACAGGCATCTCTGGAAACACCATATATTTT CASSEVETGISGNTIYF
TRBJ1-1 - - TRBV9 TGTGCCAGCAGCGCGGGGTGGAGGGCCACTGAAGCTTTCTTT CASSAGWRATEAFF
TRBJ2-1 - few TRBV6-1 TGTGCCAGCAGTTTAGAAATCCATGAGCAGTTCTTC CASSLEIHEQFF
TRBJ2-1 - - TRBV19 TGTGCCAGTAGTATTCAGGATAATGAGCAGTTCTTC CASSIQDNEQFF
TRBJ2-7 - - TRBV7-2 TGTGCCAGCAGCCCCCAGCGAGGCGAGCAGTACTTC CASSPQRGEQYF
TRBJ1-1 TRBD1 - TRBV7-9 TGTGCCAGCAGCCCGAATTGGCGACAGGGATGGAACACTGAAGCTTTCTTT CASSPNWRQGWNTEAFF
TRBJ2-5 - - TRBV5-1 TGCGCCAGCAGCTTGGACTGGGAGATACAAGAGACCCAGTACTTC CASSLDWEIQETQYF
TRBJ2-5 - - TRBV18 TGTGCCAGCTCACCACTAAGGGGGCAAGAGACCCAGTACTTC CASSPLRGQETQYF
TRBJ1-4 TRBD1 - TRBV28 TGTGCCAGCAGTAACAGGGGGGTGAGGGAAAAACTGTTTTTT CASSNRGVREKLFF
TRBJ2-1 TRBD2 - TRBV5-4 TGTGCCAGCAGCCGTCCTAGCGGCTCCTACAATGAGCAGTTCTTC CASSRPSGSYNEQFF
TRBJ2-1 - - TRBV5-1 TGCGCCAGCAGCTTGGACGGATATCTGGATGAGCAGTTCTTC CASSLDGYLDEQFF
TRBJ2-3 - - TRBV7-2 TGTGCCAGCAGCTTAGTGTTGAGCGTGAGCACAGATACGCAGTATTTT CASSLVLSVSTDTQYF
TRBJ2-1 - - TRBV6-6 TGTGCCAGCAGCCGAAGGGGCACGAGCTCCTACAATGAGCAGTTCTTC CASSRRGTSSYNEQFF
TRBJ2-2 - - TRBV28 TGTGCCAGCAGGTTGGGGAGTAGAGCCGGGGAGCTGTTTTTT CASRLGSRAGELFF
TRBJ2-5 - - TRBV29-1 TGCAGCGTTGAAGGGACTCTACAAGAGACCCAGTACTTC CSVEGTLQETQYF
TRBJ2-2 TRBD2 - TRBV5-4 TGTGCCAGCAGCTTGGTAGCGGGAGTGGGCACCGGGGAGCTGTTTTTT CASSLVAGVGTGELFF
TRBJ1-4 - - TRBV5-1 TGCGCCAGCAGCTCTCAAGGGAGAAATGAAAAACTGTTTTTT CASSSQGRNEKLFF
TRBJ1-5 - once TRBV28 TGTGCCAGTGAACAGGGCAGCAATCAGCCCCAGCATTTT CASEQGSNQPQHF
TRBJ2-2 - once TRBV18 TGTGCCAGCTCACTTCCCGCGGGAACCGGGGAGCTGTTTTTT CASSLPAGTGELFF
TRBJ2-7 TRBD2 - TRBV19 TGTGCCAGTAGTATGGGGCGGGAGCGGTCCTACGAGCAGTACTTC CASSMGRERSYEQYF